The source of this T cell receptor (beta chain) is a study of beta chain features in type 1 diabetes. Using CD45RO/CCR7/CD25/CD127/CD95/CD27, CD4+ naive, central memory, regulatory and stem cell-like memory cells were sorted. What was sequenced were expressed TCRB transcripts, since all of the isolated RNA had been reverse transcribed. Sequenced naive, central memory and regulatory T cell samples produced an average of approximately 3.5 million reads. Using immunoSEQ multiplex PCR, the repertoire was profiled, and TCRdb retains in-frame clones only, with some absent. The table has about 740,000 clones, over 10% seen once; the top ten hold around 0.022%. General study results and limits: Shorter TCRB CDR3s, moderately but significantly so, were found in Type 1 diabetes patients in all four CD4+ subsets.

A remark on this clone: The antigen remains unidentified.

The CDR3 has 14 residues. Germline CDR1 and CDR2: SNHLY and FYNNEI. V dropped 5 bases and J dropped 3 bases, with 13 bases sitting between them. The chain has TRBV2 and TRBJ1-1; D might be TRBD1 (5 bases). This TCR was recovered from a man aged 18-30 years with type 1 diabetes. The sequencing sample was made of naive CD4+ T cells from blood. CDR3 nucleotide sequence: TGTGCCAGCAGTACTGACAGTGCGTACACTGAAGCTTTCTTT. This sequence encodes CASSTDSAYTEAFF.